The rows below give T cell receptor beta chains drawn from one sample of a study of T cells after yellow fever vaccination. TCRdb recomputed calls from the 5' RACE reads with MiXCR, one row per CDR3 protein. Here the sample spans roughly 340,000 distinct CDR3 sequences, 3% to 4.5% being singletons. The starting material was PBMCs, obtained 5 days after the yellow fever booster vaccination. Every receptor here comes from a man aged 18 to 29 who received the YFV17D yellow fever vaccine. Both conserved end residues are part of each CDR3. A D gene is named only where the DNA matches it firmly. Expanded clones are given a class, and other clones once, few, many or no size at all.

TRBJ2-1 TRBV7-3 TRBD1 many CASSPGQRFYNEQFF TGTGCCAGCAGCCCGGGACAGAGATTCTACAATGAGCAGTTCTTC
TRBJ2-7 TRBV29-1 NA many CSVEEQGNEQYF TGCAGCGTTGAAGAACAGGGTAACGAGCAGTACTTC
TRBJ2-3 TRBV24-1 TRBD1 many CATSDFGQGTDTQYF TGTGCCACCAGTGATTTTGGACAGGGCACAGATACGCAGTATTTT
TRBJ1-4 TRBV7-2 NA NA CASSSPRTEKLFF TGTGCCAGCAGCTCCCCCCGGACTGAAAAACTGTTTTTT
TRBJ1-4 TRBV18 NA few CASSPSRVALNEKLFF TGTGCCAGCTCACCGTCTCGGGTCGCCCTTAATGAAAAACTGTTTTTT
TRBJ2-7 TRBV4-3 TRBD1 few CASSQVIGGGYEQYF TGCGCCAGCAGCCAAGTGATAGGGGGCGGGTACGAGCAGTACTTC
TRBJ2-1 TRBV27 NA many CASNFQTGTEQFF TGTGCCAGCAACTTCCAAACGGGCACTGAGCAGTTCTTC
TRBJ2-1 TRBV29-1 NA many CSGQGLSGAYNEQFF TGCAGCGGTCAAGGCCTATCAGGAGCCTACAATGAGCAGTTCTTC
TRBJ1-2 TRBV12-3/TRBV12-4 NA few CASSLLLGQRGYTF TGTGCAAGCAGTCTACTTCTGGGGCAGCGGGGCTACACCTTC
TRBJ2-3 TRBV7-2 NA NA CASSLGGGGMTDTQYF TGTGCCAGCAGCCTAGGGGGCGGGGGGATGACAGATACGCAGTATTTT
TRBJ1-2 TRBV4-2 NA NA CASSQDSGRQIYGYTF TGTGCCAGCAGCCAAGATTCCGGACGGCAGATCTATGGCTACACCTTC
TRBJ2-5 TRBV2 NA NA CASSPRVVGLISQYF TGTGCCAGCAGTCCCCGGGTTGTGGGACTTATCTCCCAGTACTTC
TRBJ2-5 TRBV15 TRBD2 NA CATSERGEETQYF TGTGCCACCAGCGAGCGGGGGGAAGAGACCCAGTACTTC
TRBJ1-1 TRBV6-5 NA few CASTQWGNTEAFF TGTGCCAGCACCCAGTGGGGTAACACTGAAGCTTTCTTT
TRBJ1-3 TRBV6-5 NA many CASSRRQDWSGNTIYF TGTGCCAGCAGTCGACGACAGGATTGGTCTGGAAACACCATATATTTT
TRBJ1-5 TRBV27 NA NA CASSSVRDQPQHF TGTGCCAGCAGTTCGGTCCGGGATCAGCCCCAGCATTTT
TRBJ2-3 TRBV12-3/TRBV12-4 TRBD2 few CASSLSRGDTDTQYF TGTGCCAGCAGTTTGTCCCGGGGGGACACAGATACGCAGTATTTT
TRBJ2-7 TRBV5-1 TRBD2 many CASSQASGAYEQYF TGCGCCAGCAGCCAAGCTAGCGGTGCCTACGAGCAGTACTTC
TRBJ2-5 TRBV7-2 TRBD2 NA CASSLPSGGAKTQYF TGTGCCAGCAGCTTACCCAGCGGGGGGGCCAAGACCCAGTACTTC
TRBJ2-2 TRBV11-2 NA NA CASRTEWDATGELFF TGTGCCAGCAGGACAGAATGGGACGCCACCGGGGAGCTGTTTTTT
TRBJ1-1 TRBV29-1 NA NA CSVVRMNTEAFF TGCAGCGTGGTGAGGATGAACACTGAAGCTTTCTTT
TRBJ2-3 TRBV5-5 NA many CASSPRGAPDTQYF TGTGCCAGCAGCCCCCGTGGGGCGCCAGATACGCAGTATTTT
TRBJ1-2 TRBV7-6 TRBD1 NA CASSARTGWSYGYTF TGTGCCAGCAGCGCCCGGACAGGGTGGAGCTATGGCTACACCTTC
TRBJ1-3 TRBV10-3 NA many CAIRRITGNSGNTIYF TGTGCCATCAGGCGAATAACAGGGAACTCTGGAAACACCATATATTTT
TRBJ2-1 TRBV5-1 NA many CASSLFGADNEQFF TGCGCCAGCAGCTTGTTCGGGGCAGATAATGAGCAGTTCTTC
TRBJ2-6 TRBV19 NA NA CASSIGQGPSAGANVLTF TGTGCCAGTAGTATAGGGCAGGGACCCTCAGCTGGGGCCAACGTCCTGACTTTC
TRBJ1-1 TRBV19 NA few CASSIGGVMNTEAFF TGTGCCAGTAGCATAGGCGGGGTTATGAACACTGAAGCTTTCTTT
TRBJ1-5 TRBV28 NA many CASRPPNQPQHF TGTGCCAGCAGGCCTCCTAATCAGCCCCAGCATTTT
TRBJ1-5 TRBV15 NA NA CATSLDNQPQHF TGTGCCACCAGCCTAGACAATCAGCCCCAGCATTTT
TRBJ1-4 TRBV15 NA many CATSPRQQTNEKLFF TGTGCCACCAGCCCCCGACAGCAAACGAATGAAAAACTGTTTTTT
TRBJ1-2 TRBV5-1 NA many CASSLGLEDGYTF TGCGCCAGCAGCTTAGGTCTTGAGGATGGCTACACCTTC
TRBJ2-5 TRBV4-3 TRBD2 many CASSQGPTSGETQYF TGCGCCAGCAGCCAAGGACCGACTAGCGGCGAGACCCAGTACTTC
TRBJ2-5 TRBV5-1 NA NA CATGLMGAPETQYF TGCGCCACCGGGCTTATGGGGGCGCCAGAGACCCAGTACTTC
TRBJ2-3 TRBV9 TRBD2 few CASSGILAGTPPTQYF TGTGCCAGCAGCGGAATCCTAGCGGGTACTCCCCCTACGCAGTATTTT
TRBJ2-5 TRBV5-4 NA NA CASNNWVAGQETQYF TGTGCCAGCAACAATTGGGTGGCAGGGCAAGAGACCCAGTACTTC
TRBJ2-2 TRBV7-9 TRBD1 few CAKTTGQPNTGELFF TGTGCCAAAACAACGGGACAGCCGAACACCGGGGAGCTGTTTTTT
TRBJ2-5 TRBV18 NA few CASSREQLQETQYF TGTGCCAGCTCACGGGAACAGCTCCAAGAGACCCAGTACTTC
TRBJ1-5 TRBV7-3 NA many CASSRGPNQPQHF TGTGCCAGCAGCAGGGGTCCCAATCAGCCCCAGCATTTT
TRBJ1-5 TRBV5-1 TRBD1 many CASRLTGHADQPQHF TGCGCCAGCAGACTGACAGGGCATGCGGATCAGCCCCAGCATTTT
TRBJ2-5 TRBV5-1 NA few CASSPENGETQYF TGCGCCAGCAGCCCCGAGAATGGAGAGACCCAGTACTTC
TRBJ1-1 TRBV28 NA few CASSPAKAGSSLAFF TGTGCCAGCAGTCCCGCAAAGGCGGGGAGCTCGTTAGCTTTCTTT
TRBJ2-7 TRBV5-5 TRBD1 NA CASSLVGTGSHEQYF TGTGCCAGCAGCTTGGTAGGGACAGGGTCCCACGAGCAGTACTTC
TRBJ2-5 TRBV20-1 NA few CSAQAAYQETQYF TGCAGTGCTCAGGCGGCCTACCAAGAGACCCAGTACTTC
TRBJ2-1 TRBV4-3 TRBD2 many CASSQEAGARDNEQFF TGCGCCAGCAGCCAAGAAGCGGGGGCGAGGGACAATGAGCAGTTCTTC
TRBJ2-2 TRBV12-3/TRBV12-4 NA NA CASTGGGELFF TGTGCCAGCACTGGCGGGGGGGAGCTGTTTTTT
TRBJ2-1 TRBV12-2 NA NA CASRLADRDFMHEQFF TGTGCAAGTCGCTTAGCGGACAGGGACTTTATGCATGAGCAGTTCTTC
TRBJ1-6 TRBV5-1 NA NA CASSLGPGSNSPLHF TGCGCCAGCAGCTTGGGTCCGGGATCGAATTCACCCCTCCACTTT
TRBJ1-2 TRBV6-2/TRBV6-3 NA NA CASSPPPGAVNYGYTF TGTGCCAGCAGTCCACCTCCGGGTGCCGTAAACTATGGCTACACCTTC
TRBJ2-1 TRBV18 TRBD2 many CASSPRRALAGEQFF TGTGCCAGCTCACCACGTCGGGCGTTAGCGGGTGAGCAGTTCTTC
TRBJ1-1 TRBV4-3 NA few CASSTTPVNTEAFF TGCGCCAGCAGCACTACACCGGTGAACACTGAAGCTTTCTTT
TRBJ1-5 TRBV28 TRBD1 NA CASSRAGGGGQPQHF TGTGCCAGCAGTCGAGCAGGAGGGGGCGGCCAGCCCCAGCATTTT
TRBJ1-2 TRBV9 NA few CASTAVGGDGYGYTF TGTGCCAGCACCGCTGTGGGAGGGGATGGCTATGGCTACACCTTC